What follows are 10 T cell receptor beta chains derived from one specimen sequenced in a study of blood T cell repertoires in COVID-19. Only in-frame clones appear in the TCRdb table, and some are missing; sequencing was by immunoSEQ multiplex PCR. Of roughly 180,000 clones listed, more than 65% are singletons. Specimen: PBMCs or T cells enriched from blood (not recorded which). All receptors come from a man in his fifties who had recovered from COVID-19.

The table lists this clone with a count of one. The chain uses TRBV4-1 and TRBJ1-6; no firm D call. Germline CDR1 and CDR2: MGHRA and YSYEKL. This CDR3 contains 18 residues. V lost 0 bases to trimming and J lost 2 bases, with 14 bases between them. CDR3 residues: CASSQDTPGAAYNSPLHF. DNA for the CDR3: TGCGCCAGCAGCCAAGACACCCCGGGTGCGGCCTATAATTCACCCCTCCACTTT.

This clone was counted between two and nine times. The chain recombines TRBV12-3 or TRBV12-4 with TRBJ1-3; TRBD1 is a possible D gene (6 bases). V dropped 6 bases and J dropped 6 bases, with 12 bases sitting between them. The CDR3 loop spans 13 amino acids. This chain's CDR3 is CASRGGVSNTIYF. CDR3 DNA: TGTGCCAGCAGAGGGGGTGTTTCAAACACCATATATTTT.

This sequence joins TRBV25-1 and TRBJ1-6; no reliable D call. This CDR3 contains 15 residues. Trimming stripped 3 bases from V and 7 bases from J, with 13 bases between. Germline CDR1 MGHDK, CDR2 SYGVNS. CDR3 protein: CASSDPSTGNSPLHF. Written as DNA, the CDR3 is TGTGCCAGCAGTGACCCGTCGACGGGGAATTCACCCCTCCACTTT.

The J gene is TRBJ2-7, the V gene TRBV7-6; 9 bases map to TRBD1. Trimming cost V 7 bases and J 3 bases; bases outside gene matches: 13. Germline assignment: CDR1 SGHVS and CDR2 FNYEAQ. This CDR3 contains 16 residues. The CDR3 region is CASTPWGDRGIYEQYF. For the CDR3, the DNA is TGTGCCAGCACCCCATGGGGTGACAGGGGGATCTACGAGCAGTACTTC. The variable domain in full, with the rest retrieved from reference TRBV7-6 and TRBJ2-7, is GAGVSQSPRYKVTKRGQDVALRCDPISGHVSLYWYRQALGQGPEFLTYFNYEAQQDKSGLPNDRFSAERPEGSISTLTIQRTEQRDSAMYRCASTPWGDRGIYEQYFGPGTRLTVT.

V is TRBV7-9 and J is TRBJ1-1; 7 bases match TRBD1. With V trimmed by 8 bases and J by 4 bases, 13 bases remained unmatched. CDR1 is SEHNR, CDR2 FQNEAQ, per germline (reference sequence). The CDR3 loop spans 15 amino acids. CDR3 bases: TGTGCCAGCGCCACCCTAGGGGGCGCCTCCACTGAAGCTTTCTTT. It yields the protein CASATLGGASTEAFF. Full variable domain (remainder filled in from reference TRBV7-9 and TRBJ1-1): DTGVSQNPRHKITKRGQNVTFRCDPISEHNRLYWYRQTLGQGPEFLTYFQNEAQLEKSRLLSDRFSAERPKGSFSTLEIQRTEQGDSAMYLCASATLGGASTEAFFGQGTRLTVV.

CDR3 in amino acids: CASSIGQGGYTF. CDR3 coding DNA: TGTGCCAGCAGCATAGGACAAGGCGGCTACACCTTC. V usage is TRBV7-9 and J usage is TRBJ1-2, with D tentatively TRBD1 (5 bases). The length of the CDR3 is 12 residues. V lost 5 bases to trimming and J lost 8 bases, with 12 bases between them. Germline V gene sequence: CDR1 SEHNR, CDR2 FQNEAQ (reference sequence).

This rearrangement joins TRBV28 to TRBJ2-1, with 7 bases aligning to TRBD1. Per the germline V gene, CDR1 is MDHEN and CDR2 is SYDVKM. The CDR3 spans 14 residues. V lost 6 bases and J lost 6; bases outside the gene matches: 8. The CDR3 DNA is TGTGCCAGCAGGTCCGGCCCAGGGGGCAATGAGCAGTTCTTC. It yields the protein CASRSGPGGNEQFF.

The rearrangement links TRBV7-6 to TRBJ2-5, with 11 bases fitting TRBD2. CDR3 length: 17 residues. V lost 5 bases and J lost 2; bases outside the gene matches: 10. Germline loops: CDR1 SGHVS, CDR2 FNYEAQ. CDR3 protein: CASSGSGTSGFQETQYF. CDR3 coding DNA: TGTGCCAGCAGCGGCTCCGGGACTAGCGGTTTTCAAGAGACCCAGTACTTC.

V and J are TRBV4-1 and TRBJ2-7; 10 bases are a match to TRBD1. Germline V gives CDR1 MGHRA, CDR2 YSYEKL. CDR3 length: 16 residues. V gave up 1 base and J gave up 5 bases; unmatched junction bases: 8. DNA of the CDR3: TGCGCCAGCAGCCAAGTCCTGACAGGGGGCGAGAACGAGCAGTACTTC. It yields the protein CASSQVLTGGENEQYF.

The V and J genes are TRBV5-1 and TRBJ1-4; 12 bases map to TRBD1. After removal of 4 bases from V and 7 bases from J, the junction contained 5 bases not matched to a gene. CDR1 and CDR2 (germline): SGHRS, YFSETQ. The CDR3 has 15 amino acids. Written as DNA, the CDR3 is TGCGCCAGCAGCCCGGGACAGGGGGCCTTTGAAAAACTGTTTTTT. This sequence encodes CASSPGQGAFEKLFF.